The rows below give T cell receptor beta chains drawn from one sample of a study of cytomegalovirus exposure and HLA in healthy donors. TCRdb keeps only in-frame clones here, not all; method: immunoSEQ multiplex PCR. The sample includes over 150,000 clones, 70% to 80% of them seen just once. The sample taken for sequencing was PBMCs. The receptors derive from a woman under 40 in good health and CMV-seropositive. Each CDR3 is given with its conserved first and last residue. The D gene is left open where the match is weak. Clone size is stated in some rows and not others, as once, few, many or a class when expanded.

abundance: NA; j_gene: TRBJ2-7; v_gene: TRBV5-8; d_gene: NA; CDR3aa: CASSPSEVYEQYF; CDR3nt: TGTGCCAGCAGCCCTAGCGAGGTCTACGAGCAGTACTTC
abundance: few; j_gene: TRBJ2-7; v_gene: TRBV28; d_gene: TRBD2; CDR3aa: CASSLRTSGINEQYF; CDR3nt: TGTGCCAGCAGTTTAAGGACTAGCGGGATCAACGAGCAGTACTTC
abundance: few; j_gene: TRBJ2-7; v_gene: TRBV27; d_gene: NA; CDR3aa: CASSPTRNYEQYF; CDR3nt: TGTGCCAGCAGCCCGACAAGGAACTACGAGCAGTACTTC
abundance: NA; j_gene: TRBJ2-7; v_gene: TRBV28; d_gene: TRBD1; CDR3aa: CASSSPGQGDYEQYF; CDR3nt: TGTGCCAGCAGTTCACCGGGACAGGGGGACTACGAGCAGTACTTC
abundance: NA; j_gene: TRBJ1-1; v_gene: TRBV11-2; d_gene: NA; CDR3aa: CASSSPGPEAFF; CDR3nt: TGTGCCAGCAGTTCACCAGGTCCTGAAGCTTTCTTT
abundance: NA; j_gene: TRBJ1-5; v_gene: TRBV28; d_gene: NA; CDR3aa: CASRTDGGNQPQHF; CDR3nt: TGTGCCAGCAGGACAGATGGGGGCAATCAGCCCCAGCATTTT
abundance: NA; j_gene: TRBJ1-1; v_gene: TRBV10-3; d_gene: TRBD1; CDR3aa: CAIGTGTGEGAFF; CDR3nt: TGTGCCATCGGAACCGGGACAGGGGAGGGAGCTTTCTTT
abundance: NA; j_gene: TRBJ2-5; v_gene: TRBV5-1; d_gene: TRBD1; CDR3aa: CASSGDRSLQETQYF; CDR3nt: TGCGCCAGCAGCGGGGACAGGAGCCTCCAAGAGACCCAGTACTTC
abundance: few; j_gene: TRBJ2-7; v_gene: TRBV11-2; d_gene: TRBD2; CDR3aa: CASSPIRWTSEYEQYF; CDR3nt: TGTGCCAGCAGCCCGATCCGCTGGACTAGCGAGTACGAGCAGTACTTC
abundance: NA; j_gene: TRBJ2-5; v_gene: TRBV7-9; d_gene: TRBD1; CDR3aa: CASSRVGQGKGETQYF; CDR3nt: TGTGCCAGCAGCCGCGTCGGACAGGGAAAAGGGGAGACCCAGTACTTC
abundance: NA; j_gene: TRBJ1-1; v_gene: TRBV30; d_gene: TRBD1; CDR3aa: CAWAGTANTEAFF; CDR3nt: TGTGCCTGGGCGGGGACAGCGAACACTGAAGCTTTCTTT
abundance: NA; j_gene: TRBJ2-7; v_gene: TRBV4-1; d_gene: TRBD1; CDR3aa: CASSPRQGSYEQYF; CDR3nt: TGCGCCAGCAGCCCTAGACAGGGATCCTACGAGCAGTACTTC
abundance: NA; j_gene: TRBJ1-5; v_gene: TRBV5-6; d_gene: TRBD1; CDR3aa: CASSPAQGEGQPQHF; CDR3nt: TGTGCCAGCAGCCCGGCCCAGGGGGAAGGTCAGCCCCAGCATTTT
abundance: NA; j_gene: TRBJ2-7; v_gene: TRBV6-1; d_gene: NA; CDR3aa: CASSEVPSTYEQYF; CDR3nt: TGTGCCAGCAGCGAGGTCCCGAGCACCTACGAGCAGTACTTC
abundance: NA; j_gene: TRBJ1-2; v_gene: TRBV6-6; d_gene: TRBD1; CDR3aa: CASSNQDRGDYGYTF; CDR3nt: TGTGCCAGCAGTAATCAGGACAGGGGTGACTATGGCTACACCTTC
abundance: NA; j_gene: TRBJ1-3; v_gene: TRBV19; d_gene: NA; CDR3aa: CASSRQGLLGGSGNTIYF; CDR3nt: TGTGCCAGTAGTCGGCAGGGTCTTTTAGGGGGCTCTGGAAACACCATATATTTT
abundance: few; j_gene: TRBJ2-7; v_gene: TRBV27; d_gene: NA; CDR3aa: CASSLAGPDRGHYEQYF; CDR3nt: TGTGCCAGCAGTTTAGCGGGGCCCGATCGGGGTCACTACGAGCAGTACTTC
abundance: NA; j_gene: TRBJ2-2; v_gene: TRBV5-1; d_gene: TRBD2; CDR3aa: CASSLTSGRTGELFF; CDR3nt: TGCGCCAGCAGCTTGACTAGCGGGAGAACCGGGGAGCTGTTTTTT
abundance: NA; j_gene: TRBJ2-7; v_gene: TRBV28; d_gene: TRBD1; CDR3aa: CASSSVTGVGF; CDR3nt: TGTGCCAGCAGCTCAGTCACAGGGGTCGGTTTC
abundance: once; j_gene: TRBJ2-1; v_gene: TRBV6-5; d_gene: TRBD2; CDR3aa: CASRRGTSRYNEQFF; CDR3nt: TGTGCCAGCCGGCGCGGGACTAGTCGCTACAATGAGCAGTTCTTC
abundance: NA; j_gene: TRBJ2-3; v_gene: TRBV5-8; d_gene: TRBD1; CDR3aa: CASSFGTGSYTDTQYF; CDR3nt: TGTGCCAGCAGCTTCGGGACAGGGTCGTACACAGATACGCAGTATTTT
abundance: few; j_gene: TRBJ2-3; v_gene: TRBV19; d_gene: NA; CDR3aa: CASKYGSGTDTQYF; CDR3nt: TGTGCCAGCAAGTACGGGTCTGGCACAGATACGCAGTATTTT
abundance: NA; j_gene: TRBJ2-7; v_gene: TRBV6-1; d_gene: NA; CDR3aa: CASSLSGSTYEQYF; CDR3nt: TGTGCCAGCAGTCTGAGCGGGTCTACCTACGAGCAGTACTTC
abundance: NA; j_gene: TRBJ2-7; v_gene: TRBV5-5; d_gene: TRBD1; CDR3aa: CASSPTTGSNEQYF; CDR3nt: TGTGCCAGCAGCCCCACGACAGGGTCGAACGAGCAGTACTTC
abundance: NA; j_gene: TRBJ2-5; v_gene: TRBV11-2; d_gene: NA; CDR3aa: CASSLSRQETQYF; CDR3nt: TGTGCCAGCAGCTTATCCCGTCAGGAGACCCAGTACTTC
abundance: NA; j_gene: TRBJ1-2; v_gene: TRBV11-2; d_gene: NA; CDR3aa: CASSLDRGYGYTF; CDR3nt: TGTGCCAGCAGCTTAGACAGGGGCTATGGCTACACCTTC
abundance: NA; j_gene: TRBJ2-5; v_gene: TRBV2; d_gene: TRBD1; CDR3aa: CASIGTDGDPKETQYF; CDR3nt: TGTGCCAGTATCGGGACAGACGGGGACCCCAAGGAGACCCAGTACTTC
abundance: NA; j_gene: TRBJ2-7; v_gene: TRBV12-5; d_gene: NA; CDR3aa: CASGLDLRQGSYEQYF; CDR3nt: TGTGCTAGTGGTTTGGACCTAAGGCAGGGGTCCTACGAGCAGTACTTC
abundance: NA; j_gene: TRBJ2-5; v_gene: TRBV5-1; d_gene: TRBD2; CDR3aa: CASSLAMTSGRSIETQYF; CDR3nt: TGCGCCAGCAGCTTGGCGATGACTAGCGGGAGGTCGATTGAGACCCAGTACTTC
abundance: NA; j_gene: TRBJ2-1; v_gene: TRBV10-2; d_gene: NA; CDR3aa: CASSVAYNEQFF; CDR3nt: TGCGCCAGCAGTGTAGCCTACAATGAGCAGTTCTTC
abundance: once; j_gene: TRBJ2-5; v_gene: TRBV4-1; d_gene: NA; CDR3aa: CASSQVQGPKETQYF; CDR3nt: TGCGCCAGCAGCCAAGTGCAGGGCCCAAAAGAGACCCAGTACTTC
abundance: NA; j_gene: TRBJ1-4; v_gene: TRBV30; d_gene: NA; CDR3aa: CAWKPATNEKLFF; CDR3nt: TGTGCCTGGAAACCGGCAACTAATGAAAAACTGTTTTTT
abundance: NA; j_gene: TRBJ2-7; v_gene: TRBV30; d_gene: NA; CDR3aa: CAWRGRAEGNFYEQYF; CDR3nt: TGTGCCTGGAGGGGCCGTGCGGAGGGGAATTTCTACGAGCAATACTTC
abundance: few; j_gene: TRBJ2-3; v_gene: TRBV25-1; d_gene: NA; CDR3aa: CASSELTDTQYF; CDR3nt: TGTGCCAGCAGTGAACTCACAGATACGCAGTATTTT
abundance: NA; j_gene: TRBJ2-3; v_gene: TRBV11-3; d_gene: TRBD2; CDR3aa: CASSPLGLAGGIDTQYF; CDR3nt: TGTGCCAGCAGCCCACTCGGGCTAGCGGGAGGGATAGATACGCAGTATTTT
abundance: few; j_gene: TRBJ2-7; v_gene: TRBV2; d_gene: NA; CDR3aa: CASAYGEYEQYF; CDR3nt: TGTGCCAGCGCCTATGGAGAATACGAGCAGTACTTC
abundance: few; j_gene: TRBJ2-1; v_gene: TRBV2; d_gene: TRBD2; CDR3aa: CASGASGSVGEQFF; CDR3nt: TGTGCCAGCGGTGCTAGCGGGAGTGTGGGTGAGCAGTTCTTC
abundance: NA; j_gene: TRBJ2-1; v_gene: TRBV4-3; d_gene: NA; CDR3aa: CASSQSTSPGEQFF; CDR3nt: TGCGCCAGCAGCCAGAGTACTAGCCCCGGGGAGCAGTTCTTC
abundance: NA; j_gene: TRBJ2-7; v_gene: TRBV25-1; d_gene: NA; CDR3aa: CASGIRGSYEQYF; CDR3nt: TGTGCCAGCGGCATAAGGGGGAGCTACGAGCAGTACTTC
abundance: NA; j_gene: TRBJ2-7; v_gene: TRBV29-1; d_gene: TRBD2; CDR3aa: CSVGLAGGYEQYF; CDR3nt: TGCAGCGTCGGACTAGCGGGAGGGTACGAGCAGTACTTC
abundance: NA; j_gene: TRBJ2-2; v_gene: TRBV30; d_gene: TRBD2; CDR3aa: CAWSKGRGDGELFF; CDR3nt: TGTGCCTGGAGTAAGGGGAGGGGTGACGGGGAGCTGTTTTTT
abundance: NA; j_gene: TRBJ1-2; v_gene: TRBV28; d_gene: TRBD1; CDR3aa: CASSLRTGHYGYTF; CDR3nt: TGTGCCAGCAGTTTGCGGACAGGGCACTATGGCTACACCTTC
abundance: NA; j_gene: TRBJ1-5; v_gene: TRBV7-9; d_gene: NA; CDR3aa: CASSFPDSVDQPQHF; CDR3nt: TGTGCCAGCAGCTTCCCTGACAGTGTTGATCAGCCCCAGCATTTT
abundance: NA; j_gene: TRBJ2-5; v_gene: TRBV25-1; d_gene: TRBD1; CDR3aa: CASSDRQGAQYF; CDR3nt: TGTGCCAGCAGTGACAGGCAGGGGGCCCAGTACTTC